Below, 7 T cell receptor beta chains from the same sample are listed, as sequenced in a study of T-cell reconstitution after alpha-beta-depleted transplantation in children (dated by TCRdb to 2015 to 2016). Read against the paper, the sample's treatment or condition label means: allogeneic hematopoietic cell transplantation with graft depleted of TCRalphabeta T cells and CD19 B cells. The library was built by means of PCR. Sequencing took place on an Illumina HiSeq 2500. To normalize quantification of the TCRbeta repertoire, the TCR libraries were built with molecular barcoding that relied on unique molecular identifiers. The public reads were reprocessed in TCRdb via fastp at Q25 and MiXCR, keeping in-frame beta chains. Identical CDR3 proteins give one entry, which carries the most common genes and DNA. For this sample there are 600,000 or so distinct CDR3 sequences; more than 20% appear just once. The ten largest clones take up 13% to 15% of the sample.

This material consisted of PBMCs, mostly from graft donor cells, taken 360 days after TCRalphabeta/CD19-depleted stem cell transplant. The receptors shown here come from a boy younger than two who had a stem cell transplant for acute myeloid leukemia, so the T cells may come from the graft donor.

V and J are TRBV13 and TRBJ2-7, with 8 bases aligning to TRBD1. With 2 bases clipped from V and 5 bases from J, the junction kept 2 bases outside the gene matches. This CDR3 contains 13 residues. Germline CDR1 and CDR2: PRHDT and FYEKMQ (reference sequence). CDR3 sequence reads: CASSLTGGHEQYF. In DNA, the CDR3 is TGTGCCAGCAGCTTAACAGGGGGTCACGAGCAGTACTTC.

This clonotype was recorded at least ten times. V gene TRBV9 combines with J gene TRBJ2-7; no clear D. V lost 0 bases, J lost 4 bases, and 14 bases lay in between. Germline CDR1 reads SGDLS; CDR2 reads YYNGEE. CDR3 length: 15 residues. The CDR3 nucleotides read TGTGCCAGCAGCGTAGACCCAGGATCACCTTACGAGCAGTACTTC. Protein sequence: CASSVDPGSPYEQYF.

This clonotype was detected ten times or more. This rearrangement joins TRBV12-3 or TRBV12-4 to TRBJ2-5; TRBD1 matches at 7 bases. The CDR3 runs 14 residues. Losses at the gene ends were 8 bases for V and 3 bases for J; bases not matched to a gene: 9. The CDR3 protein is CASEETGNKETQYF. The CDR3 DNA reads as TGTGCCAGCGAAGAGACAGGGAATAAAGAGACCCAGTACTTC.

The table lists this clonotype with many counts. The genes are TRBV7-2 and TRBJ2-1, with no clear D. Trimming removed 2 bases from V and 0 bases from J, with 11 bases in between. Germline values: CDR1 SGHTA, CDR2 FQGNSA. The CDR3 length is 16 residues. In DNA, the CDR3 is TGTGCCAGCAGCTTAACCACCCTGAGCTCCTACAATGAGCAGTTCTTC. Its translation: CASSLTTLSSYNEQFF.

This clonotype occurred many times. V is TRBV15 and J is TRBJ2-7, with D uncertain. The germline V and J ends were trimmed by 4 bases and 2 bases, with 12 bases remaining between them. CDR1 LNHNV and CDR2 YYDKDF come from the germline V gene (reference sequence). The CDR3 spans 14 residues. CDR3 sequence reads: CATSNPSGPYEQYF. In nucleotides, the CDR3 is TGTGCCACCAGCAACCCCTCAGGCCCCTACGAGCAGTACTTC.

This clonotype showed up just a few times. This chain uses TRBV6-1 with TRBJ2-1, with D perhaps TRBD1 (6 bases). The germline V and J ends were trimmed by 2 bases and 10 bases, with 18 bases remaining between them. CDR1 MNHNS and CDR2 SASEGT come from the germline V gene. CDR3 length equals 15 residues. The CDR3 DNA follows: TGTGCCAGCAGTGAACCCTCTTACAGGGATTTGGAGCAGTTCTTC. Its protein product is CASSEPSYRDLEQFF.

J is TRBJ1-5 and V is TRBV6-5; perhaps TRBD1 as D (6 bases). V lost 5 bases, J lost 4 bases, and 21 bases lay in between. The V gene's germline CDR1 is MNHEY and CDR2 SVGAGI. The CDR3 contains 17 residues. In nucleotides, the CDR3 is TGTGCCAGCAGTCTACAGGGTTACCCGTATTGGAATCAGCCCCAGCATTTT. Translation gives CASSLQGYPYWNQPQHF.